The 13 T cell receptor beta chains below come from one sample, sequenced in a study of lymphopenia after photon versus proton radiotherapy. Using immunoSEQ multiplex PCR, the repertoire was profiled, and TCRdb retains in-frame clones only, with some absent. The table lists fewer than 20,000 clones, 80% to 90% of them singletons. The material sequenced was peripheral blood, taken from a patient treated with proton-based radiotherapy. These receptors all come from a man aged 70 or older with pancreatic cancer.

This clone was detected once. Other DNA sequences of this sample code for an identical CDR3. The chain links TRBV5-1 to TRBJ2-3; 7 nucleotides match TRBD2. V dropped 0 bases and J dropped 0; count of bases not matched to a gene: 4. Germline V gives CDR1 SGHRS, CDR2 YFSETQ. The CDR3 length is 16 residues. Written as DNA, the CDR3 is TGCGCCAGCAGCTTGGTCGGGGGGACTAGCACAGATACGCAGTATTTT. Translating gives CASSLVGGTSTDTQYF.

The V gene is TRBV7-8, the J gene TRBJ1-1, with unresolved D. The V and J ends lost 8 bases and 3 bases respectively, with 13 bases between them. CDR3 length: 13 residues. CDR1 SGHVS and CDR2 FQNEAQ come from the germline V gene. DNA of the CDR3: TGTGCCAGCCGGGAGGGATCTTACACTGAAGCTTTCTTT. Translating it yields CASREGSYTEAFF.

This sequence joins TRBV5-1 and TRBJ1-3, with no clear D. Germline CDR1 reads SGHRS; CDR2 reads YFSETQ. V dropped 0 bases and J dropped 0 bases, with 4 bases sitting between them. The CDR3 is 14 residues long. CDR3 residues: CASSLGVSGNTIYF. The CDR3 DNA follows: TGCGCCAGCAGCTTGGGTGTCTCTGGAAACACCATATATTTT. Full variable domain (remainder filled in from reference TRBV5-1 and TRBJ1-3): KAGVTQTPRYLIKTRGQQVTLSCSPISGHRSVSWYQQTPGQGLQFLFEYFSETQRNKGNFPGRFSGRQFSNSRSEMNVSTLELGDSALYLCASSLGVSGNTIYFGEGSWLTVV.

A word on this clone: It is likely a read error, because the conserved phenylalanine at the end of the CDR3 is missing. The chain employs TRBV19 and TRBJ1-1, with 8 bases fitting TRBD1. Germline V gene lookup returns CDR1 LNHDA and CDR2 SQIVND (reference sequence). Unmatched junction bases numbered 6, after V lost 1 base and J lost 5 bases. This CDR3 region has 15 residues. The CDR3: CASSIVRGPGTEAFL. The CDR3 coding sequence is TGTGCCAGTAGTATAGTCAGGGGGCCGGGGACTGAAGCTTTCCTT.

This chain uses TRBV30 with TRBJ2-7; possibly TRBD2 for D (6 bases). Germline CDR1 reads GTSNPN; CDR2 reads SVGIG (reference sequence). The CDR3 runs 12 residues. Trimming pared 0 bases from V and 6 bases from J, leaving 9 bases between. For the CDR3, the DNA is TGTGCCTGGAGTGTACGGGGGATCGAGCAGTACTTC. Amino acid sequence: CAWSVRGIEQYF. The full variable domain, completed using reference TRBV30 and TRBJ2-7, is SQTIHQWPATLVQPVGSPLSLECTVEGTSNPNLYWYRQAAGRGLQLLFYSVGIGQISSEVPQNLSASRPQDRQFILSSKKLLLSDSGFYLCAWSVRGIEQYFGPGTRLTVT.

The chain has TRBV6-1 and TRBJ2-5; 10 bases are a match to TRBD1. V lost 5 bases and J lost 3; bases outside the gene matches: 3. CDR1 and CDR2 (germline): MNHNS, SASEGT. The CDR3 is 14 amino acids. The CDR3 here is CASSWGTGEETQYF. The CDR3 nucleotides read TGTGCCAGCAGTTGGGGGACAGGGGAAGAGACCCAGTACTTC.

The chain has TRBV18 and TRBJ1-1; no firm D call. The CDR3 loop spans 14 amino acids. From germline, CDR1 is KGHSH and CDR2 LQKENI. Trimming took 3 bases from V and 0 from J, leaving 8 bases between them. CDR3 DNA: TGTGCCAGCTCACCCCAAGACTTGAACACTGAAGCTTTCTTT. This sequence encodes CASSPQDLNTEAFF. The full variable domain, rest sourced from reference TRBV18 and TRBJ1-1, is NAGVMQNPRHLVRRRGQEARLRCSPMKGHSHVYWYRQLPEEGLKFMVYLQKENIIDESGMPKERFSAEFPKEGPSILRIQQVVRGDSAAYFCASSPQDLNTEAFFGQGTRLTVV.

The rearrangement joins TRBV10-1 to TRBJ1-2; D is unresolved. This CDR3 spans 17 amino acids. The V gene lost 9 bases and the J gene lost 4 bases, with 27 bases spanning the gap. CDR1 is WNHNN, CDR2 SYGVQD, per germline (reference sequence). The CDR3 sequence: CASLPSRDAVWAYGYTF. CDR3 coding DNA: TGCGCCAGTCTACCAAGCCGGGATGCCGTTTGGGCCTATGGCTACACCTTC.

This chain joins TRBV6-1 and TRBJ1-1, with no clear D. Looked up from germline, CDR1 is MNHNS and CDR2 is SASEGT. This CDR3 is built from 13 residues. Trimming left V 1 base short and J 7 bases short, with 10 bases between. DNA of the CDR3: TGTGCCAGCAGTGAAGGTAGGGTGCGTGAAGCTTTCTTT. Translating it yields CASSEGRVREAFF.

The rearrangement links TRBV9 to TRBJ2-7; D is unresolved. Between the trimmed V and J ends, which lost 4 bases and 4 bases, there was a span of 21 bases. Germline lookup yields CDR1 SGDLS and CDR2 YYNGEE. The CDR3 length is 16 residues. Here the CDR3 DNA reads TGTGCCAGCAGCCCTTACGGAGAGTGGGATGAATACGAGCAGTACTTC. Amino acid sequence: CASSPYGEWDEYEQYF. The full variable domain, its missing parts supplied by reference TRBV9 and TRBJ2-7, is DSGVTQTPKHLITATGQRVTLRCSPRSGDLSVYWYQQSLDQGLQFLIQYYNGEERAKGNILERFSAQQFPDLHSELNLSSLELGDSALYFCASSPYGEWDEYEQYFGPGTRLTVT.

This chain uses TRBV5-1 with TRBJ2-1; tentative D call: TRBD1 (5 bases). V lost 0 bases and J lost 4, with 5 bases in between. The germline gives CDR1 SGHRS, CDR2 YFSETQ. This CDR3 has 13 amino acids. The CDR3 DNA sequence: TGCGCCAGCAGCTTGGGACAGTACAATGAGCAGTTCTTC. Translating gives CASSLGQYNEQFF.

This sequence joins TRBV5-4 and TRBJ2-3; no reliable D call. Looked up from germline, CDR1 is SGHNT and CDR2 is YYREEE (reference sequence). Trimming stripped 6 bases from V and 0 bases from J, with 17 bases between. The CDR3 runs 16 residues. DNA for the CDR3: TGTGCCAGCACCCTCGGCGGCGCACCTAGCACAGATACGCAGTATTTT. Translated: CASTLGGAPSTDTQYF. The complete variable domain, with remaining parts taken from reference TRBV5-4 and TRBJ2-3, reads ETGVTQSPTHLIKTRGQQVTLRCSSQSGHNTVSWYQQALGQGPQFIFQYYREEENGRGNFPPRFSGLQFPNYSSELNVNALELDDSALYLCASTLGGAPSTDTQYFGPGTRLTVL.

This chain uses TRBV4-1 with TRBJ2-7, with D hard to call. This CDR3 is 15 amino acids long. Trimming took 1 base from V and 3 from J, leaving 13 bases between them. Germline V gene data show CDR1 as MGHRA and CDR2 as YSYEKL. In DNA form, the CDR3 reads TGCGCCAGCAGCCAAGCTAGTAGGGTGGGCTACGAGCAGTACTTC. It encodes CASSQASRVGYEQYF.